Listed below are T cell receptor beta chains from one sample, sequenced in a study of blood T cell repertoires in COVID-19. Sequencing used immunoSEQ multiplex PCR; TCRdb keeps in-frame clones, though not all of them. The sample lists a few hundred thousand clones; over 75% were seen once. Sequencing was done on a sample of PBMCs or T cells enriched from blood (not recorded which). These receptors all come from a woman younger than 45 who had recovered from COVID-19. The CDR3 runs from the conserved cysteine through the conserved F or W. A D gene is named only where the DNA matches it firmly. Rows give clone size only sometimes, using once, few, many, or a class for an expanded clone.

J,V,D,size,CDR3,DNA
TRBJ2-1,TRBV5-3,TRBD2,.,CARSQTLAGVTNEQFF,TGTGCCAGAAGCCAAACCCTAGCGGGGGTGACAAATGAGCAGTTCTTC
TRBJ1-1,TRBV29-1,TRBD1,.,CSGEQGLGTEAFF,TGCAGCGGAGAACAGGGGTTGGGCACTGAAGCTTTCTTT
TRBJ2-5,TRBV27,.,.,CASSLAPRETQYF,TGTGCCAGCAGTTTAGCCCCGCGGGAGACCCAGTACTTC
TRBJ1-1,TRBV5-1,TRBD1,.,CASSLDRGSHEAFF,TGCGCCAGCAGCTTAGACAGGGGGAGTCATGAAGCTTTCTTT
TRBJ2-1,TRBV28,TRBD1,once,CASSLPDRPGINEQFF,TGTGCCAGCAGTCTACCGGACAGGCCGGGCATAAATGAGCAGTTCTTC
TRBJ2-2,TRBV9,TRBD2,.,CASSVRLAGDTGELFF,TGTGCCAGCAGCGTGCGACTAGCGGGAGACACCGGGGAGCTGTTTTTT
TRBJ2-3,TRBV27,TRBD2,.,CASSSVAGADTQYF,TGTGCCAGCAGTTCAGTAGCGGGAGCTGATACGCAGTATTTT
TRBJ2-3,TRBV4-1,TRBD2,.,CASRLLAERTDTQYF,TGCGCCAGCCGACTCCTAGCGGAGCGCACAGATACGCAGTATTTT
TRBJ2-2,TRBV28,.,.,CASSLMDYYNTGELFF,TGTGCCAGCAGTTTGATGGACTACTATAACACCGGGGAGCTGTTTTTT
TRBJ2-1,TRBV5-1,.,.,CASSFRGPSDNEQFF,TGCGCCAGCAGCTTTAGAGGCCCTTCGGATAATGAGCAGTTCTTC
TRBJ1-3,TRBV5-4,.,.,CASSLDSTSGNTIYF,TGTGCCAGCAGCTTAGACAGCACTTCTGGAAACACCATATATTTT
TRBJ2-2,TRBV27,TRBD1,few,CASRKPGQGAPGELFF,TGTGCCAGCAGGAAACCGGGACAGGGGGCGCCCGGGGAGCTGTTTTTT
TRBJ1-3,TRBV5-6,.,.,CASSLNPLGNTIYF,TGTGCCAGCAGCCTAAACCCGCTTGGAAACACCATATATTTT
TRBJ2-3,TRBV19,TRBD1,.,CASSERGTGQVTDTQYF,TGTGCCAGTAGTGAAAGGGGGACAGGCCAAGTCACAGATACGCAGTATTTT
TRBJ2-6,TRBV27,TRBD2,.,CASSRPGGSSGANVLTF,TGTGCCAGCAGTCGCCCGGGGGGGAGCTCTGGGGCCAACGTCCTGACTTTC
TRBJ1-5,TRBV15,TRBD1,.,CATSRGGDRVNQPQHF,TGTGCCACCAGCAGAGGAGGGGACAGGGTCAATCAGCCCCAGCATTTT
TRBJ2-7,TRBV2,TRBD2,.,CASSEAEAGSYEQYF,TGTGCCAGCAGTGAAGCGGAAGCGGGGTCCTACGAGCAGTACTTC
TRBJ1-2,TRBV7-2,TRBD1,.,CASSLPTTGEGYTF,TGTGCCAGCAGCTTACCTACGACAGGGGAAGGCTACACCTTC
TRBJ2-1,TRBV7-2,TRBD2,.,CASSSYSRLAGGNNEQFF,TGTGCCAGCAGCTCTTACTCGCGTCTAGCGGGGGGGAACAATGAGCAGTTCTTC
TRBJ1-2,TRBV21-1,.,.,CASSTTRTGVNGYTF,TGTGCCAGCAGCACCACCAGGACAGGGGTTAATGGCTACACCTTC
TRBJ2-7,TRBV6-1,TRBD1,few,CASSEAATGGKSEQYF,TGTGCCAGCAGTGAAGCGGCCACAGGGGGCAAGAGCGAGCAGTACTTC
TRBJ2-3,TRBV6-5,.,.,CASSYRASTDTQYF,TGTGCCAGCAGTTACCGCGCTAGCACAGATACGCAGTATTTT
TRBJ1-1,TRBV11-2,.,.,CASSWGQGREAFF,TGTGCCAGCAGCTGGGGACAAGGCAGGGAAGCTTTCTTT
TRBJ2-3,TRBV7-2,TRBD2,once,CASSLARLAGGPPKNTQYF,TGTGCCAGCAGCTTAGCGCGACTAGCGGGGGGGCCACCGAAGAATACGCAGTATTTT
TRBJ2-7,TRBV28,TRBD2,.,CASSALAGGDYEQYF,TGTGCCAGCAGTGCCTTAGCGGGAGGGGATTACGAGCAGTACTTC
TRBJ2-1,TRBV6-5,TRBD2,.,CASNIAGVGQFF,TGTGCCAGCAACATAGCGGGGGTTGGGCAGTTCTTC
TRBJ2-1,TRBV11-2,.,.,CASSPGAGALYNEQFF,TGTGCCAGCAGCCCAGGTGCGGGGGCCCTATACAATGAGCAGTTCTTC
TRBJ2-7,TRBV4-3,TRBD1,.,CASSPGTGNYEQYF,TGCGCCAGCAGCCCCGGGACAGGGAACTACGAGCAGTACTTC
TRBJ2-1,TRBV29-1,TRBD2,.,CSTTSGSHEQFF,TGCAGCACTACTAGCGGGAGTCATGAGCAGTTCTTC
TRBJ2-7,TRBV6-5,.,once,CASSLTGPKDEQYF,TGTGCCAGCAGTCTTACTGGTCCGAAAGACGAGCAGTACTTC
TRBJ2-7,TRBV30,.,.,CAWAGGKAPSFFYEQYF,TGTGCCTGGGCCGGGGGAAAGGCCCCGAGTTTTTTCTACGAGCAGTACTTC
TRBJ2-3,TRBV27,.,once,CASSFPPQGTQYF,TGTGCCAGCAGTTTCCCCCCGCAGGGAACGCAGTATTTT
TRBJ2-1,TRBV7-3,.,.,CASSFIPGRQFF,TGTGCCAGCAGCTTCATCCCCGGGAGGCAGTTCTTC
TRBJ2-7,TRBV7-8,.,few,CASSPSISVVHEQYF,TGTGCCAGCAGCCCCTCCATATCGGTGGTCCACGAGCAGTACTTC
TRBJ2-2,TRBV28,.,.,CASRPVAVRATGELFF,TGTGCCAGCAGGCCTGTAGCGGTAAGAGCCACCGGGGAGCTGTTTTTT
TRBJ2-7,TRBV11-2,.,.,CASSLRRNEQYF,TGTGCCAGCAGCTTAAGGCGGAACGAGCAGTACTTC
TRBJ1-1,TRBV28,.,.,CASSLWKSPINTEAFF,TGTGCCAGCAGTTTATGGAAAAGTCCTATCAACACTGAAGCTTTCTTT
TRBJ2-1,TRBV5-1,TRBD1,.,CASSLVDTTDRGLF,TGCGCCAGCAGCTTGGTTGACACTACGGACAGGGGGCTCTTC
TRBJ1-1,TRBV28,.,.,CASSTQGQGRTEAFF,TGTGCCAGCAGTACACAGGGTCAGGGTCGAACTGAAGCTTTCTTT
TRBJ2-1,TRBV5-4,TRBD2,once,CASSTSGDLYNEQFF,TGTGCCAGCAGCACTAGCGGGGACCTGTACAATGAGCAGTTCTTC
TRBJ1-2,TRBV10-3,.,.,CAGTSGYREGAYGYTF,TGTGCCGGGACCTCCGGTTACAGGGAGGGCGCCTATGGCTACACCTTC
TRBJ1-2,TRBV4-1,.,.,CASSQIQEPGFYGYTF,TGCGCCAGCAGCCAAATACAGGAGCCTGGGTTCTATGGCTACACCTTC
TRBJ2-7,TRBV6-5,TRBD2,.,CASKLAGAYEQYF,TGTGCCAGCAAGCTAGCGGGGGCCTACGAGCAGTACTTC
TRBJ2-5,TRBV7-8,.,.,CASSLASRLGLPETQYF,TGTGCCAGCAGCTTAGCGTCGAGACTAGGTCTTCCGGAGACCCAGTACTTC
TRBJ1-1,TRBV2,.,.,CASTQEGRPEAFF,TGTGCCAGCACACAAGAGGGGAGGCCTGAAGCTTTCTTT
TRBJ1-1,TRBV4-1,.,.,CASSQVGRDTEAFF,TGCGCCAGCAGCCAAGTTGGGAGAGACACTGAAGCTTTCTTT
TRBJ1-5,TRBV10-3,TRBD1,.,CAISETGGAGNQPQHF,TGTGCCATCAGTGAGACAGGGGGCGCGGGCAATCAGCCCCAGCATTTT
TRBJ1-5,TRBV10-2,.,once,CASSENGQPQHF,TGCGCCAGCAGTGAAAACGGTCAGCCCCAGCATTTT
TRBJ2-2,TRBV9,.,.,CASSVAVGENTGELFF,TGTGCCAGCAGCGTAGCGGTAGGAGAGAACACCGGGGAGCTGTTTTTT
TRBJ1-2,TRBV19,.,.,CASYNGGDYGYTF,TGTGCCAGCTATAATGGGGGGGACTATGGCTACACCTTC
TRBJ1-2,TRBV20-1,.,.,CSATYYGYTF,TGCAGTGCTACTTACTATGGCTACACCTTC
TRBJ2-1,TRBV4-1,.,.,CASSSREPAYNEQFF,TGCGCCAGCAGCTCCCGGGAGCCCGCCTACAATGAGCAGTTCTTC
TRBJ1-1,TRBV6-2/TRBV6-3,.,.,CASGQALEAFF,TGTGCCAGCGGCCAAGCACTCGAAGCTTTCTTT
TRBJ2-7,TRBV7-9,TRBD1,.,CASTSRDRPYEQYF,TGTGCCAGCACTTCCCGGGACAGACCTTACGAGCAGTACTTC